These 22 T cell receptor beta chains came from one sample sequenced in a study of CD8 T cells in Susac syndrome (dated by TCRdb to between 2017 and 2020). The protocol used for the library was the immunoSEQ multiplex PCR assay. RNA was extracted using the RNeasy kit, and about 0.45 to 1 ug of the RNA was reverse transcribed with random hexamers. TCRdb handled the public reads itself, with Q25 trimming in fastp and clone calling in MiXCR, and kept productive beta chains. Rows matching on CDR3 protein sequence are summarized as one entry with the most common DNA and genes. This sample gives around 130,000 distinct CDR3 sequences in total; 65% to 90% of them show up just once. Around 0.49% of the sample is held by the ten biggest clonotypes. Sequencing was performed on CD8+ T cells from PBMCs. All receptors come from a human donor with multiple sclerosis.

V usage is TRBV5-6 and J usage is TRBJ1-6; D not resolved. V lost 4 bases, J lost 0 bases, and 11 bases lay in between. Germline V lookup: CDR1 SGHDT, CDR2 YYEEEE. CDR3 length: 16 residues. CDR3 DNA sequence: TGTGCCAGCAGCACCACTGAAAGCTCCTATAATTCACCCCTCCACTTT. Translation gives CASSTTESSYNSPLHF.

The rearrangement links TRBV27 to TRBJ1-2; TRBD1 matches 8 bases. From germline, CDR1 is MNHEY and CDR2 SMNVEV (reference sequence). Losses at the gene ends were 2 bases for V and 8 bases for J; bases not matched to a gene: 7. The CDR3 is made up of 14 amino acids. CDR3 sequence reads: CASSLQGATGGYTF. In DNA form, the CDR3 reads TGTGCCAGCAGTTTACAGGGGGCCACTGGGGGCTACACCTTC.

This clonotype has a single count. J is TRBJ1-2 and V is TRBV27, with D possibly TRBD1 on 6 matching bases. Looked up from germline, CDR1 is MNHEY and CDR2 is SMNVEV (reference sequence). The CDR3 has 14 amino acids. Trimming took 3 bases from V and 8 from J, leaving 16 bases between them. CDR3 loop: CASSFQGWRNGYTF. DNA of the CDR3: TGTGCCAGCAGTTTCCAGGGGTGGAGGAACGGCTACACCTTC.

V gene TRBV11-2 combines with J gene TRBJ2-1, with D possibly being TRBD2 (6 bases). This CDR3 comprises 13 residues. Trimming cost V 1 base and J 10 bases, with 11 bases left between them. CDR1 and CDR2 (germline): SGHAT, FQNNGV. CDR3 in DNA: TGTGCCAGCAGCTTAGCAGTTACTAGCGAGCAGTTCTTC. Its translation is CASSLAVTSEQFF.

This clonotype was observed a handful of times. The rearrangement uses TRBV4-1 and TRBJ1-5; tentatively, D is TRBD1 (5 bases). V shed 0 bases and J shed 2 bases, with 5 bases lying between them. Germline CDR1 reads MGHRA; CDR2 reads YSYEKL. The CDR3 contains 14 residues. The chain's CDR3 is CASSQDRGNQPQHF. The CDR3 coding sequence is TGCGCCAGCAGCCAAGACAGGGGCAATCAGCCCCAGCATTTT.

The chain combines TRBV12-3 or TRBV12-4 with TRBJ2-1; D gene ambiguous. The CDR3 totals 15 residues. The V gene lost 5 bases and the J gene lost 4 bases, with 15 bases spanning the gap. The CDR3 DNA is TGTGCCAGCAGTCTCGACTCTGGGGTTTACAATGAGCAGTTCTTC. It translates to CASSLDSGVYNEQFF.

The chain couples TRBV6-5 to TRBJ1-5; D is undetermined. Trimming removed 2 bases at V and 2 bases at J, with 10 bases between. The germline gives CDR1 MNHEY, CDR2 SVGAGI. The CDR3 runs 15 residues. CDR3 loop: CASSYTREGNQPQHF. CDR3 in DNA: TGTGCCAGCAGTTACACCCGGGAGGGCAATCAGCCCCAGCATTTT.

The chain links TRBV11-3 to TRBJ2-1, with 8 positions matching TRBD2. J was trimmed by 7 bases and V by 5 bases; bases with no gene match: 10. There are 15 residues in the CDR3. The germline V gene encodes CDR1 SGHNT and CDR2 YENEEA. In DNA, the CDR3 is TGTGCCAGCAGCGTACTAGCGGAGGGGATAAATGAGCAGTTCTTC. Protein sequence: CASSVLAEGINEQFF.

The count of this clonotype is one. The chain joins TRBV10-3 to TRBJ1-1; weak D call: TRBD1 (6 bases). The CDR3 covers 17 residues. V shed 3 bases and J shed 4 bases, with 21 bases lying between them. CDR1 is ENHRY and CDR2 is SYGVKD in the germline V gene. The CDR3 nucleotides are TGTGCCATCAGTGAAGGGGGGCGGATGGTGGCGGGCACTGAAGCTTTCTTT. As protein: CAISEGGRMVAGTEAFF.

The V and J genes are TRBV29-1 and TRBJ1-3; D gene uncertain. V gave up 7 bases and J gave up 4 bases, with 11 bases separating them. This CDR3 is built from 12 residues. Germline V gene lookup returns CDR1 SQVTM and CDR2 ANQGSEA. The chain's CDR3 is CSALDYGNTIYF. As DNA, the CDR3 is TGCAGCGCCCTGGACTACGGAAACACCATATATTTT.

V usage is TRBV30 and J usage is TRBJ2-3, with TRBD2 identical over 8 bases. The CDR3 contains 15 residues. J lost 5 bases, V lost 4 bases, and 11 bases had no gene match. The V gene's germline CDR1 is GTSNPN and CDR2 SVGIG (reference sequence). Here the CDR3 reads CAWTKGLALGDTQYF. The CDR3 bases are TGTGCCTGGACCAAAGGACTAGCTCTTGGAGATACGCAGTATTTT.

The rearrangement links TRBV12-3 or TRBV12-4 to TRBJ1-4; 11 bases fit TRBD1. With V trimmed by 6 bases and J by 7 bases, 13 bases remained unmatched. This CDR3 contains 17 residues. DNA of the CDR3: TGTGCCAGCAGAAGGCGGACAGGGGGCGTTTTGGGTGAAAAACTGTTTTTT. Translation: CASRRRTGGVLGEKLFF.

The rearrangement uses TRBV7-2 and TRBJ2-1; TRBD2 matches at 11 bases. V gave up 4 bases and J gave up 8 bases; unmatched junction bases: 10. Germline V gene lookup returns CDR1 SGHTA and CDR2 FQGNSA. The CDR3 is 16 amino acids. CDR3 DNA sequence: TGTGCCAGCAGCTCCTGGACTAGCGGGTTCTTGGATGAGCAGTTCTTC. This encodes CASSSWTSGFLDEQFF.

The chain recombines TRBV12-3 or TRBV12-4 with TRBJ2-1; 8 nucleotides line up with TRBD2. The length of the CDR3 is 16 residues. The junction had 17 bases not matched to a gene; V was cut back by 8 bases and J by 8 bases. As DNA, the CDR3 is TGTGCCAGCTACAACCGGGGGGCTAGCGGGTACGATGAGCAGTTCTTC. Its translation is CASYNRGASGYDEQFF.

This chain joins TRBV11-2 and TRBJ2-1; weak D call: TRBD2 (6 bases). The CDR3 has 17 residues. Trimming cost V 1 base and J 0 bases, with 13 bases left between them. CDR1 SGHAT and CDR2 FQNNGV come from the germline V gene. The CDR3 DNA follows: TGTGCCAGCAGCTTAGCGAGACTAGGGGTCTCCTACAATGAGCAGTTCTTC. Protein product: CASSLARLGVSYNEQFF.

The chain recombines TRBV7-2 with TRBJ2-2, with 8 nucleotides matching TRBD1. Unmatched junction bases numbered 6, after V lost 7 bases and J lost 5 bases. Germline CDR1 SGHTA, CDR2 FQGNSA. CDR3 length equals 14 residues. CDR3 nucleotides: TGTGCCAGCACCGACAGGGGTGGAACCGGGGAGCTGTTTTTT. It specifies CASTDRGGTGELFF.

The chain uses TRBV6-5 and TRBJ1-6, with D perhaps TRBD1 (5 bases). The CDR3 is made up of 15 amino acids. Germline CDR1 reads MNHEY; CDR2 reads SVGAGI. V shed 5 bases and J shed 7 bases, with 15 bases lying between them. The CDR3 DNA sequence: TGTGCCAGCAGTCGGGACCGGGTGGGGAATTCACCCCTCCACTTT. Translating it yields CASSRDRVGNSPLHF.

This clonotype was seen a handful of times. The CDR3 protein is CASSSGLAELTSTDTQYF. In DNA form, the CDR3 reads TGTGCCAGCAGCTCGGGACTAGCGGAATTGACTAGCACAGATACGCAGTATTTT. V and J are TRBV11-3 and TRBJ2-3, with 11 bases that match TRBD2. The germline V gene has CDR1 SGHNT and CDR2 YENEEA. The CDR3 contains 18 residues. V gave up 4 bases and J gave up 0 bases; unmatched junction bases: 9.

This clonotype was observed once. The chain combines TRBV28 with TRBJ1-3, with D uncertain. V lost 3 bases, J lost 5 bases, and 14 bases lay in between. The CDR3 length is 15 residues. The germline gives CDR1 MDHEN, CDR2 SYDVKM. The CDR3 coding sequence is TGTGCCAGCAGTTTCGTCCCAGTAAGCCGAAACACCATATATTTT. This sequence encodes CASSFVPVSRNTIYF. Supplemented by reference TRBV28 and TRBJ1-3, the full variable domain reads DVKVTQSSRYLVKRTGEKVFLECVQDMDHENMFWYRQDPGLGLRLIYFSYDVKMKEKGDIPEGYSVSREKKERFSLILESASTNQTSMYLCASSFVPVSRNTIYFGEGSWLTVV.

The chain links TRBV6-5 to TRBJ2-1; TRBD2 matches at 8 bases. Germline CDR1 and CDR2: MNHEY and SVGAGI. Losses at the gene ends were 4 bases for V and 7 bases for J; bases not matched to a gene: 9. The CDR3 has 15 amino acids. The CDR3 coding sequence is TGTGCCAGCAGTTTTCGGGAGGGCCGCGCGAATGAGCAGTTCTTC. Its protein is CASSFREGRANEQFF.

This rearrangement joins TRBV7-8 to TRBJ2-2; maybe TRBD2 (6 bases). Germline CDR1 is SGHVS and CDR2 is FQNEAQ. This CDR3 contains 21 residues. V was clipped by 3 bases and J by 2 bases, with 28 bases between them. The chain's CDR3 is CASSLGGAPNRGRINTGELFF. As DNA, the CDR3 is TGTGCCAGCAGCTTGGGGGGTGCCCCGAATCGAGGACGCATTAACACCGGGGAGCTGTTTTTT.

This rearrangement joins TRBV4-1 to TRBJ1-1; D uncertain. The CDR3 has 14 residues. The germline V gene encodes CDR1 MGHRA and CDR2 YSYEKL. The V end lost 4 bases, the J end lost 4 bases, and 13 bases lay between the germline ends. CDR3 loop: CASSPSMLSTEAFF. CDR3 bases: TGCGCCAGCAGCCCCTCTATGTTAAGCACTGAAGCTTTCTTT.